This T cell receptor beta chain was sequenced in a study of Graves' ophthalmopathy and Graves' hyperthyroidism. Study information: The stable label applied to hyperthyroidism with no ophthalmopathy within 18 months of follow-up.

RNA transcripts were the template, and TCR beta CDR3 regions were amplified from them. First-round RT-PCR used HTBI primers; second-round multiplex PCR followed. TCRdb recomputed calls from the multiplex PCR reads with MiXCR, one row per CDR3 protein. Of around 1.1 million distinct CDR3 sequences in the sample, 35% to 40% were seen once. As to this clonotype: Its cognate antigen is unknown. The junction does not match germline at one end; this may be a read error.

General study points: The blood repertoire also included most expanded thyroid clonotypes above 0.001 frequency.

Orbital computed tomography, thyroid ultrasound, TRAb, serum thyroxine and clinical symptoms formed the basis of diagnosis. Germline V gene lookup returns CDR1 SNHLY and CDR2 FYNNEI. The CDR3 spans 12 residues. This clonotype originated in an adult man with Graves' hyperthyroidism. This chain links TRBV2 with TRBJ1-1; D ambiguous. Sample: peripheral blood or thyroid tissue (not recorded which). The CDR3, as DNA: TGTGCCAGCAGTCAAGGAAACACTGAAGCTTCCTTT. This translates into CASSQGNTEASF.